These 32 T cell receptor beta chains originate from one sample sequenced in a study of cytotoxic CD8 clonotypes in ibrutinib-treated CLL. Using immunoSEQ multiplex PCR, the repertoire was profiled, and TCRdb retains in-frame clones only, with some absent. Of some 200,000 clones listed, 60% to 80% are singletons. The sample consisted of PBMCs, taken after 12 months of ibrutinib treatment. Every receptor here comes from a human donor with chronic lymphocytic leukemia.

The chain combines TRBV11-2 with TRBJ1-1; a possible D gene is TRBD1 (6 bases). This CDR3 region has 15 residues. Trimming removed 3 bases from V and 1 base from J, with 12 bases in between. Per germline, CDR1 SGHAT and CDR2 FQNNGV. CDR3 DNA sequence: TGTGCCAGCAGCTTCAGGGGTGCAGGGAACACTGAAGCTTTCTTT. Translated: CASSFRGAGNTEAFF.

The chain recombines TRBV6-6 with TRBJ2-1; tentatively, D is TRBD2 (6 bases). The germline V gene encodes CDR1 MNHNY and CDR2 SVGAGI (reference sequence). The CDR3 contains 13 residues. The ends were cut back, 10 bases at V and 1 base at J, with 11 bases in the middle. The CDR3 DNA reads TGTGCCACCCTCGGGAGTTCCTACAATGAGCAGTTCTTC. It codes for CATLGSSYNEQFF.

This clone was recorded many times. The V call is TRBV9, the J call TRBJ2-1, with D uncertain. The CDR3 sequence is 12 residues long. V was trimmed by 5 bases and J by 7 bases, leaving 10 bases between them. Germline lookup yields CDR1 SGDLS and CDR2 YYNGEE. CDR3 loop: CASRGSLNEQFF. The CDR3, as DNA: TGTGCCAGCAGAGGGTCCTTGAATGAGCAGTTCTTC.

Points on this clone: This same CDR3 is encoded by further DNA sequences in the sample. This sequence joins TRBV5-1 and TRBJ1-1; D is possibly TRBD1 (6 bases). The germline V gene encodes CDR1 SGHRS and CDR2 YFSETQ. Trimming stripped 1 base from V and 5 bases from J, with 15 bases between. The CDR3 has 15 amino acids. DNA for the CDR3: TGCGCCAGCAGCTTGATGGGGGCGTTAAGAACTGAAGCTTTCTTT. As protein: CASSLMGALRTEAFF.

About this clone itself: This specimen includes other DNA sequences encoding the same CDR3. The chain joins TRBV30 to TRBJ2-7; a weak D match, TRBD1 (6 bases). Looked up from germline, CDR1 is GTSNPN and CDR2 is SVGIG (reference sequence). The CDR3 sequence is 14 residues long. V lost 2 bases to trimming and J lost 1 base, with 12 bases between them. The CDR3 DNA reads TGTGCCTGGAGTACAGGGCAGGGTTCCTACGAGCAGTACTTC. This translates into CAWSTGQGSYEQYF.

This CDR3 reads CASSVEGTSGIYEQYF. CDR3 nucleotides: TGTGCCAGCAGCGTCGAAGGGACTAGCGGGATCTACGAGCAGTACTTC. The chain combines TRBV9 with TRBJ2-7; 13 positions match TRBD2. This CDR3 contains 16 residues. The ends lost 2 bases at V and 3 bases at J; junction bases unmatched: 5. The germline V gene has CDR1 SGDLS and CDR2 YYNGEE.

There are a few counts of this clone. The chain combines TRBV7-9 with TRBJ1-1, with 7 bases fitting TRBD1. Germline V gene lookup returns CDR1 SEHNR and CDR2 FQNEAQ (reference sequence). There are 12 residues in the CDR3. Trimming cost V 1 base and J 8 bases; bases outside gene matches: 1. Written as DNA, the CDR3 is TGTGCCAGCAGCTTAGAGGACAGGGAAGCTTTCTTT. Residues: CASSLEDREAFF.

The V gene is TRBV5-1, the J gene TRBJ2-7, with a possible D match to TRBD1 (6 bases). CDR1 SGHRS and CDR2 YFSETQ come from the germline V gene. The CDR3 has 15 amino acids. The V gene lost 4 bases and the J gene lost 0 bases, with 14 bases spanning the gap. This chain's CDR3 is CASSQGPGFSYEQYF. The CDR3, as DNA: TGCGCCAGCAGCCAGGGGCCGGGGTTCTCCTACGAGCAGTACTTC.

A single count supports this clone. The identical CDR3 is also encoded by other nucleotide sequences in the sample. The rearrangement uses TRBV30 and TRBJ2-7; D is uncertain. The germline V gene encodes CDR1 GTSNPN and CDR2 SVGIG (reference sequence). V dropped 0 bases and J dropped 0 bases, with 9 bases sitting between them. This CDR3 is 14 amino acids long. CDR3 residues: CAWSVLGGSYEQYF. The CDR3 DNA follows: TGTGCCTGGAGTGTATTGGGCGGCTCCTACGAGCAGTACTTC.

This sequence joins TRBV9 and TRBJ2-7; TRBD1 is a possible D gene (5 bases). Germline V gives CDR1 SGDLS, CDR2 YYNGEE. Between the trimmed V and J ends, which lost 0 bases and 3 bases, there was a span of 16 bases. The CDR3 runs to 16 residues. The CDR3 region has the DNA TGTGCCAGCAGCGTAGGGGTAGGGGCCACCTTCTACGAGCAGTACTTC. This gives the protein CASSVGVGATFYEQYF.

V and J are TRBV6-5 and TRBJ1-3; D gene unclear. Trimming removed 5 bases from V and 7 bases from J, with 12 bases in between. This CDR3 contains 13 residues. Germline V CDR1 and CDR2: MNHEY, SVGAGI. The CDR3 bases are TGTGCCAGCAGTACCACAACACGGAACACCATATATTTT. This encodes CASSTTTRNTIYF.

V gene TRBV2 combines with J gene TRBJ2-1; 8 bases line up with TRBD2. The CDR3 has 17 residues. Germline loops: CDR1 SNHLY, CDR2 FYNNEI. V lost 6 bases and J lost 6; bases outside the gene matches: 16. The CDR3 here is CASSPQRLAFPLNEQFF. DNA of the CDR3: TGTGCCAGCAGCCCTCAGCGACTAGCGTTCCCTCTCAATGAGCAGTTCTTC.

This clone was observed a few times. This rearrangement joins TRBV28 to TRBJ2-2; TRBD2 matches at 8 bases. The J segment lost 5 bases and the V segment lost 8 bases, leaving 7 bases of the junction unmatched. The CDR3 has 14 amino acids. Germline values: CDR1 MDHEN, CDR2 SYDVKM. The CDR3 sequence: CASLAGGRTGELFF. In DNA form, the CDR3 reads TGTGCCAGCCTCGCGGGAGGACGGACCGGGGAGCTGTTTTTT.

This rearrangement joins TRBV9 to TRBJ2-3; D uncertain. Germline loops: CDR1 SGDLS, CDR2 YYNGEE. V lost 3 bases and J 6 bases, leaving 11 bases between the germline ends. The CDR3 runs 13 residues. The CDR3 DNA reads TGTGCCAGCAGCGGAGCCTTAGGTGATACGCAGTATTTT. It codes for CASSGALGDTQYF.

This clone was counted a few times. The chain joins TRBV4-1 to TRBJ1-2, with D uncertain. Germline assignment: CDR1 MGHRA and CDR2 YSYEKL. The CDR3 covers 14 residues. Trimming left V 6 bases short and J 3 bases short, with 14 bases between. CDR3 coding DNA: TGCGCCAGCAGAGTTGTAGGGCAGGACTATGGCTACACCTTC. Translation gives CASRVVGQDYGYTF.

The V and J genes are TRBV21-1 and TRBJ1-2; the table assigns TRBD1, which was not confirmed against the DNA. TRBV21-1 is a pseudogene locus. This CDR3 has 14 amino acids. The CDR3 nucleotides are TGTGCCAGCAGCATGGCAGGGGGCGGTTGGGGCTACACCTTC. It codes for CASSMAGGGWGYTF.

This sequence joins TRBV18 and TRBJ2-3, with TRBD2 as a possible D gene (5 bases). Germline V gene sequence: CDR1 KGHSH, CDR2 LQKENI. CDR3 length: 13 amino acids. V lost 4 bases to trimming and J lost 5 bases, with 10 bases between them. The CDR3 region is CASSRARGDTQYF. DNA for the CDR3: TGTGCCAGCTCACGGGCTCGGGGAGATACGCAGTATTTT.

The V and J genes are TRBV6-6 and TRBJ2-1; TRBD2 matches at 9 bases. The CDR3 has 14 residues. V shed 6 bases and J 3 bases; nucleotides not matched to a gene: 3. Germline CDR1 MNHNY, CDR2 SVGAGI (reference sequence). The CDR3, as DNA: TGTGCCAGCAGGCTAGCGGGAAGCTACAATGAGCAGTTCTTC. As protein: CASRLAGSYNEQFF.

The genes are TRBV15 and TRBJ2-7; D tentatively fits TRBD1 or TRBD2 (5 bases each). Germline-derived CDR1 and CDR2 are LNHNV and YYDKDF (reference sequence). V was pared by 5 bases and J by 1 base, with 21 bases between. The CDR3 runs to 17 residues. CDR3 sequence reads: CATSGADSGGFSYEQYF. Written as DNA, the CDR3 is TGTGCCACCAGCGGGGCGGACTCGGGTGGCTTTTCCTACGAGCAGTACTTC.

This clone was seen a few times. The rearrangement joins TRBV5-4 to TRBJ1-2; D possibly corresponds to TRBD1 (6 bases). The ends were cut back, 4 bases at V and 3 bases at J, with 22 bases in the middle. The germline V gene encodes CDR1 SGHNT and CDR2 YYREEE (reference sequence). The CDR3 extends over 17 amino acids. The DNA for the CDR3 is TGTGCCAGCAGCCCGAGACAGGAGATCCTCACTTACTATGGCTACACCTTC. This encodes CASSPRQEILTYYGYTF.

CDR3 residues: CAISELGQGWSPLHF. DNA of the CDR3: TGTGCCATCAGTGAATTAGGGCAGGGTTGGTCACCCCTCCACTTT. The chain links TRBV10-3 to TRBJ1-6, with D possibly being TRBD1 (5 bases). V lost 3 bases to trimming and J lost 10 bases, with 16 bases between them. The germline V gene encodes CDR1 ENHRY and CDR2 SYGVKD. This CDR3 is 15 amino acids long.

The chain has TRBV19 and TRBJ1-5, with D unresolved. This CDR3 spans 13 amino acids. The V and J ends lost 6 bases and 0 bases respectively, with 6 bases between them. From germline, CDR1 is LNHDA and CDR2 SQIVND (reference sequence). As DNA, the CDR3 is TGTGCCAGTAGCCAAAATAGCAATCAGCCCCAGCATTTT. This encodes CASSQNSNQPQHF.

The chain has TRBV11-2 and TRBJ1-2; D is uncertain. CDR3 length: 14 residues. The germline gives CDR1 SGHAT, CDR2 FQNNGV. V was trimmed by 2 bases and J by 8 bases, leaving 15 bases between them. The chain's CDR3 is CASSLLVGRGGYTF. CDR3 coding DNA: TGTGCCAGCAGCTTACTGGTTGGCCGTGGAGGCTACACCTTC.

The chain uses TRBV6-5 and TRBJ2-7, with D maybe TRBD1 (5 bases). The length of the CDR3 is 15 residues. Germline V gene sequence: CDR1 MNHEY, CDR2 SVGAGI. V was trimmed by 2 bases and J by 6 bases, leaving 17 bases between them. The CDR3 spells CASSYAPEGVTEQYF. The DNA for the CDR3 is TGTGCCAGCAGTTACGCCCCTGAAGGGGTGACCGAGCAGTACTTC.

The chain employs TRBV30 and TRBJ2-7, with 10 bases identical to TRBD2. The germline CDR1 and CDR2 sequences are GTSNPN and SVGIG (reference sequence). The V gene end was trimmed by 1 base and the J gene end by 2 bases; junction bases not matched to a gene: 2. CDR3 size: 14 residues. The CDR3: CAWSALAGAYEQYF. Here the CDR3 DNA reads TGTGCCTGGAGTGCCCTAGCGGGAGCCTACGAGCAGTACTTC.

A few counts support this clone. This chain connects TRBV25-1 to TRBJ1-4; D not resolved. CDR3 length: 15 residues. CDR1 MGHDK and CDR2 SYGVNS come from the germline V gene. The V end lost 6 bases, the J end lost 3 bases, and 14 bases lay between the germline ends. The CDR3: CASSAGGLANEKLFF. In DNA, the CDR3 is TGTGCCAGCAGCGCCGGAGGTCTAGCTAATGAAAAACTGTTTTTT.

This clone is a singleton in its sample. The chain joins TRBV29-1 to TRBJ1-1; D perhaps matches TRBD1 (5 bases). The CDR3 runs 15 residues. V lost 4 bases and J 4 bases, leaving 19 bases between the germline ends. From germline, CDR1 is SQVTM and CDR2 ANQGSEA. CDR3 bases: TGCAGCGTTGTCCCACTTCAAGGGGATGGCACTGAAGCTTTCTTT. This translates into CSVVPLQGDGTEAFF.

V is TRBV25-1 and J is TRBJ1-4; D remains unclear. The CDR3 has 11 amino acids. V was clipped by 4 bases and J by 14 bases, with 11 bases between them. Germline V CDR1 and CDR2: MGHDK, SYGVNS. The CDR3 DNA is TGTGCCAGCAGTGCGGGGTCTAGGCTGTTTTTT. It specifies CASSAGSRLFF.

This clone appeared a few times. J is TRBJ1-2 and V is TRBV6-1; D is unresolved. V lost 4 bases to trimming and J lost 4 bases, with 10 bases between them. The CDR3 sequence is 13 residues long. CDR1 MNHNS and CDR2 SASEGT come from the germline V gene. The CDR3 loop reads CASSVEAPYGYTF. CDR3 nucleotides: TGTGCCAGCAGTGTGGAGGCTCCCTATGGCTACACCTTC.

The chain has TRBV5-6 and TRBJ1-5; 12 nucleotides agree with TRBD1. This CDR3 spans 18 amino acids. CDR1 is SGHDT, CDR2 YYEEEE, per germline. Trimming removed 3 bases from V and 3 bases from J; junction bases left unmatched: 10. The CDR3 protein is CASSSRDRGPRYNQPQHF. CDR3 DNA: TGTGCCAGCAGCTCCCGGGACAGGGGGCCCCGATACAATCAGCCCCAGCATTTT.

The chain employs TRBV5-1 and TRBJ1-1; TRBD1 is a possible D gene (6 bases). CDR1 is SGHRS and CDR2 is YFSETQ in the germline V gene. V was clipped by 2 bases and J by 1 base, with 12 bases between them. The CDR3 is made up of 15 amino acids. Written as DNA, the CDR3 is TGCGCCAGCAGCTTATTACTACAGGGGAACACTGAAGCTTTCTTT. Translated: CASSLLLQGNTEAFF.

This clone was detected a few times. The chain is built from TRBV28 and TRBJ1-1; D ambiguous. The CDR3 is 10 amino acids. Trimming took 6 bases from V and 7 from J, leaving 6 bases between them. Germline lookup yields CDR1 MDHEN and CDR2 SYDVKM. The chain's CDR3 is CASRAGEAFF. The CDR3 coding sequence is TGTGCCAGCAGGGCTGGTGAAGCTTTCTTT.